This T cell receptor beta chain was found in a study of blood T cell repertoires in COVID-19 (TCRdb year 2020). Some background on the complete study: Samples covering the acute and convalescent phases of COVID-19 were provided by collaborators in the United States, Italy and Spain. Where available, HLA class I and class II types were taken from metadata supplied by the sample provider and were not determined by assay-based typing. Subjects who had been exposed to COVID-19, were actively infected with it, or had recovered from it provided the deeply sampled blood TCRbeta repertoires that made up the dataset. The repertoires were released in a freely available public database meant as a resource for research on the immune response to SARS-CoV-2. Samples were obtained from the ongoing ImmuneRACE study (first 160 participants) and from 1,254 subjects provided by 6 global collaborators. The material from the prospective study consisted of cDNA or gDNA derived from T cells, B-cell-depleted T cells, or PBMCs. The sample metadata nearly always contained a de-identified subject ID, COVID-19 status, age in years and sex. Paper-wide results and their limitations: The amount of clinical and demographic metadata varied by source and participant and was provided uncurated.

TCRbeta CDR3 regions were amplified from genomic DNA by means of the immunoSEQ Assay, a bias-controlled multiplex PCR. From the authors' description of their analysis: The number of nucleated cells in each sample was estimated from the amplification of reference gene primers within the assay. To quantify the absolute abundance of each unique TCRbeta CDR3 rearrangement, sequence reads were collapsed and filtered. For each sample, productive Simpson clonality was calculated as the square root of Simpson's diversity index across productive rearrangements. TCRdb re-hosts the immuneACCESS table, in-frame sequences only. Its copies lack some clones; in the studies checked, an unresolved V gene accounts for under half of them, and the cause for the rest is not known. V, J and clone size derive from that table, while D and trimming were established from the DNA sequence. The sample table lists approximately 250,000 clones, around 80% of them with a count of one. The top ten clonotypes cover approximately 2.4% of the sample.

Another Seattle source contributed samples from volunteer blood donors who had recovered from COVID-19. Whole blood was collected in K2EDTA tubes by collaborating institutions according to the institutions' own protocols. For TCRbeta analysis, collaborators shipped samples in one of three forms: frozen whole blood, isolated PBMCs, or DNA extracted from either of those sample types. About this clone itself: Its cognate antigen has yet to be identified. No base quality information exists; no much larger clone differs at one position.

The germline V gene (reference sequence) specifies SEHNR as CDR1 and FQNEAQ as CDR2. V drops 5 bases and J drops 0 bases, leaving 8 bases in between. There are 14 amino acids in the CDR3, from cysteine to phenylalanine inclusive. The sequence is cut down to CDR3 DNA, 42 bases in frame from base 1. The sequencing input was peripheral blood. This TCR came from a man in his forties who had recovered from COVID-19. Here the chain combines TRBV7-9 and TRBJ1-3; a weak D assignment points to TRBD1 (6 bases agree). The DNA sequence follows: TGTGCCAGCAGCACAGGGAACTCTGGAAACACCATATATTTT. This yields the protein CASSTGNSGNTIYF.